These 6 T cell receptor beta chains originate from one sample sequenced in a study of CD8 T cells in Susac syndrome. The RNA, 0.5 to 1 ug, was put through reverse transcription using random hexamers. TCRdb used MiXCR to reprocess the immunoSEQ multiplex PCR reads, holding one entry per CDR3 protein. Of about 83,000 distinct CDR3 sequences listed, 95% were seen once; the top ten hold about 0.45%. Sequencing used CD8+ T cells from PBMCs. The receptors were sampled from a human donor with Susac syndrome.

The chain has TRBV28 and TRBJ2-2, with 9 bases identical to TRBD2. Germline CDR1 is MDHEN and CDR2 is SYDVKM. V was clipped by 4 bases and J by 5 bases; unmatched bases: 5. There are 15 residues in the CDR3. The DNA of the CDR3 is TGTGCCAGCAGTTGGGGCCTAGCGGGGACCGGGGAGCTGTTTTTT. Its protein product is CASSWGLAGTGELFF.

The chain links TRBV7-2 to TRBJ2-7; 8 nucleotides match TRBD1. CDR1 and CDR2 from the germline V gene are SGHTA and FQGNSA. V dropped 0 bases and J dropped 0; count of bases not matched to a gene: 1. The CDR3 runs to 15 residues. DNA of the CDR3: TGTGCCAGCAGCTTAGCAACAGGGGGCTCCTACGAGCAGTACTTC. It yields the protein CASSLATGGSYEQYF.

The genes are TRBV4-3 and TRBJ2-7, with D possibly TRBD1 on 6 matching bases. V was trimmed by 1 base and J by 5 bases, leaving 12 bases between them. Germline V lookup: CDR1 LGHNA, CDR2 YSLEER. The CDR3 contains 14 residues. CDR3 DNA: TGCGCCAGCAGCCAAGCGGTGGGGGCCGACGAGCAGTACTTC. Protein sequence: CASSQAVGADEQYF.

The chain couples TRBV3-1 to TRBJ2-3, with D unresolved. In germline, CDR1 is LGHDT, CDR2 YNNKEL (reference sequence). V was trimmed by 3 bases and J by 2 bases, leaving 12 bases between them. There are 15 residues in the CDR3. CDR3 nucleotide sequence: TGTGCCAGCAGCCATTCCAGCCTATACACAGATACGCAGTATTTT. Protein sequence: CASSHSSLYTDTQYF.

The CDR3 reads CASSEGVGHTDTQYF. The CDR3 region has the DNA TGTGCCAGCAGTGAGGGAGTCGGGCACACAGATACGCAGTATTTT. This rearrangement joins TRBV25-1 to TRBJ2-3; D perhaps matches TRBD2 (5 bases). Trimming took off 3 bases at V and 2 bases at J, with 12 bases between the two ends. The CDR3 totals 15 residues. Germline values: CDR1 MGHDK, CDR2 SYGVNS.

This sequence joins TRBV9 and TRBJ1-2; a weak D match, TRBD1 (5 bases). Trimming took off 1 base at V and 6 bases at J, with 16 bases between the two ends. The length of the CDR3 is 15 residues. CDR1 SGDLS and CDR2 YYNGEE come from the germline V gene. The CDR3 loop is CASSVQGEPSDGYTF. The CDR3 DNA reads TGTGCCAGCAGCGTACAGGGAGAGCCGAGTGATGGCTACACCTTC. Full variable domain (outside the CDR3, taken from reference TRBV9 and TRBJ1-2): DSGVTQTPKHLITATGQRVTLRCSPRSGDLSVYWYQQSLDQGLQFLIQYYNGEERAKGNILERFSAQQFPDLHSELNLSSLELGDSALYFCASSVQGEPSDGYTFGSGTRLTVV.